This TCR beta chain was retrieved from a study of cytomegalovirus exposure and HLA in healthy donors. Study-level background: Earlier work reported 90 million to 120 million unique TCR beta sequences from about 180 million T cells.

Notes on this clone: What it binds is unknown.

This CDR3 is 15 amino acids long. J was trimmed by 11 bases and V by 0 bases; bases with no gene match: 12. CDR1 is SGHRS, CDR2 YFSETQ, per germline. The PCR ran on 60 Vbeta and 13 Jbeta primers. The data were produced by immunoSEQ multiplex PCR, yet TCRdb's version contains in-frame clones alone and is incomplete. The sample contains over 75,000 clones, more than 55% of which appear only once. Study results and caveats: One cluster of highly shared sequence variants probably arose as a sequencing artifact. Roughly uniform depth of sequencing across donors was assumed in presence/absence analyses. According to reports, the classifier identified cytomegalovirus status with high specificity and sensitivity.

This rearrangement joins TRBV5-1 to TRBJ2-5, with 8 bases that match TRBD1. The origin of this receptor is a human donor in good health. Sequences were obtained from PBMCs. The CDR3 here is CASSLDGTGSEEQYF. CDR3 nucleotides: TGCGCCAGCAGCTTGGACGGGACAGGTTCGGAAGAGCAGTACTTC. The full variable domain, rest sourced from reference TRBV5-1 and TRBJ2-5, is KAGVTQTPRYLIKTRGQQVTLSCSPISGHRSVSWYQQTPGQGLQFLFEYFSETQRNKGNFPGRFSGRQFSNSRSEMNVSTLELGDSALYLCASSLDGTGSEEQYFGPGTRLLVL.